Listed below are T cell receptor beta chains from one sample, sequenced in a study of T cells in Graves' hyperthyroidism and ophthalmopathy. TCRdb redid the calling of the multiplex PCR reads with MiXCR, one entry per CDR3 protein. The table shows 550,000 to 600,000 distinct CDR3 sequences, with about half occurring only once. Sample: peripheral blood or thyroid tissue (not recorded which). The source is an adult woman with Graves' disease, either hyperthyroidism or ophthalmopathy (not recorded which). Each CDR3 is given with its conserved first and last residue. D genes are given only for firm matches. Clone sizes are given selectively: once, few, many, or a class where the clone is expanded.

len,v_gene,abundance,d_gene,j_gene,CDR3nt,CDR3aa
18,TRBV7-2,many,TRBD2,TRBJ2-2,TGTGCCAGCAGCCCCCGTCTATTAGCGGGATTGAACACCGGGGAGCTGTTTTTT,CASSPRLLAGLNTGELFF
16,TRBV18,-,-,TRBJ1-4,TGTGCCAGCTCACCAACATCCGGGGCTTCTAATGAAAAACTGTTTTTT,CASSPTSGASNEKLFF
16,TRBV12-3/TRBV12-4,many,-,TRBJ1-5,TGTGCCAGCAGTTTAGGTAGGGTTTATGGCAATCAGCCCCAGCATTTT,CASSLGRVYGNQPQHF
14,TRBV2,-,TRBD1,TRBJ1-5,TGTGCCAGCAGTGTGAACAGGGGAGACACGTCCCAGCATTTT,CASSVNRGDTSQHF
14,TRBV20-1,many,-,TRBJ1-1,TGCAGTGCTAGAGATCTAACAGGGAACACTGAAGCTTTCTTT,CSARDLTGNTEAFF
14,TRBV7-9,-,-,TRBJ2-7,TGTGCCAGCAGCCCCCGATCAAAGCCCTACGAGCAGTACTTC,CASSPRSKPYEQYF
13,TRBV30,many,-,TRBJ1-1,TGTGCCTGGATACAGGGTGACATCGCTGAAGCTTTCTTT,CAWIQGDIAEAFF
13,TRBV7-9,-,-,TRBJ2-6,TGTGCCAGCGAGCTCTCTGGGGCCAACGTCCTGACTTTC,CASELSGANVLTF
15,TRBV7-3,-,TRBD2,TRBJ2-1,TGTGCCAGCAGCTTAACTAGCGGGAGGGCGGATGAGCAGTTCTTC,CASSLTSGRADEQFF
14,TRBV6-6,-,-,TRBJ2-2,TGTGCCAGCAGTCAGCGGAGTAACACCGGGGAGCTGTTTTTT,CASSQRSNTGELFF
15,TRBV5-1,-,TRBD1,TRBJ2-1,TGTGCCAGCAGCACCCCCGGGACAGGGCGGAATGAGCAGTTCTTC,CASSTPGTGRNEQFF
15,TRBV10-3,-,-,TRBJ2-5,TGTGCCATCAGTGAGTCTTTAGGGCGCGATGAGACCCAGTACTTC,CAISESLGRDETQYF
15,TRBV12-3/TRBV12-4,many,-,TRBJ1-4,TGTGCCAGCAATTCGAGGGGACGCCAAGACCAAAAACTGTTTTTT,CASNSRGRQDQKLFF
15,TRBV10-3,-,-,TRBJ2-6,TGTGCCATCAGTGACCTGGAAACTGGTGCCAACGTCCTGACTTTC,CAISDLETGANVLTF
15,TRBV28,few,-,TRBJ1-1,TGTGCCAGCAGTTTATCGAACAGCATGAACACTGAAGCTTTCTTT,CASSLSNSMNTEAFF
17,TRBV10-3,-,-,TRBJ2-6,TGTGCCATCAGTGAGGAGGGGGTTCCCTCTGGGGCCAACGTCCTGACTTTC,CAISEEGVPSGANVLTF
15,TRBV27,-,-,TRBJ2-7,TGTGCCAGCAGTTTAATGTGGAAGGGAGGCTACGAGCAGTACTTC,CASSLMWKGGYEQYF
15,TRBV15,-,-,TRBJ2-5,TGTGCCACCAGCAGAGATCGGAGGAGCTTCGGGGCCCAGTACTTC,CATSRDRRSFGAQYF
14,TRBV30,few,-,TRBJ2-2,TGTGCCTGGAGTGGGCTCGTAGACACCGGGGAGCTGTTTTTT,CAWSGLVDTGELFF
14,TRBV24-1,once,-,TRBJ1-5,TGTGCCACCAGTGAACCGACAGTAGGGAGGCCCCAGCATTTT,CATSEPTVGRPQHF
14,TRBV7-2,-,TRBD1,TRBJ1-2,TGTGCCAGCAGCGTACGGACAGGGTTCTATGGCTACACCTTC,CASSVRTGFYGYTF
13,TRBV20-1,-,-,TRBJ1-4,TGCAGTGCTAGTTTTGGTGATGTCGAAAAACTGTTTTTT,CSASFGDVEKLFF
14,TRBV7-8,-,-,TRBJ1-2,TGTGCCAGCAGCCCTGGCCGGACATACGATGGCTACACCTTC,CASSPGRTYDGYTF
13,TRBV7-9,many,-,TRBJ1-2,TGTGCCAGCAGCGCAACAGGGTTACTGGGCTACACCTTC,CASSATGLLGYTF
18,TRBV20-1,-,-,TRBJ1-6,TGCAGTGCTAGTGCCTCGGGAGGCCTGGCAGGGGAGCACTCACCCCTCCACTTT,CSASASGGLAGEHSPLHF
15,TRBV15,-,-,TRBJ2-6,TGTGCCACCAGCAGGGATGGGGGTGGGGCCAACGTCCTGACTTTC,CATSRDGGGANVLTF
12,TRBV15,many,-,TRBJ2-5,TGTGCCACCAGTTCTACTCGCGGGACCCAGTACTTC,CATSSTRGTQYF
15,TRBV19,few,-,TRBJ2-6,TGTGCCAGTAGCCCACGTAGGTCTGGGGCCAACGTCCTGACTTTC,CASSPRRSGANVLTF
16,TRBV30,-,TRBD2,TRBJ2-7,TGTGCCTGGAGTAAGCTAGCGGGAGCTAGAAATAACGAGCAGTACTTC,CAWSKLAGARNNEQYF
15,TRBV6-1,-,TRBD1,TRBJ1-1,TGTGCCAGCAGTGACACCGGGACAGCGGGGACTGAAGCTTTCTTT,CASSDTGTAGTEAFF
13,TRBV28,-,-,TRBJ2-2,TGTGCCAGCAGTAAGGGACTCCCCGGGGAGCTGTTTTTT,CASSKGLPGELFF
14,TRBV5-5,many,-,TRBJ1-5,TGTGCCAGCAGCCCCGGCTGGGGGAGTCAGCCCCAGCATTTT,CASSPGWGSQPQHF
14,TRBV5-1,many,-,TRBJ2-7,TGCGCCAGCAGCTTGGAACCGGATACCTACGAGCAGTACTTC,CASSLEPDTYEQYF
13,TRBV15,few,-,TRBJ2-3,TGTGCCACCGGAGAGCGGAGATCAGATACGCAGTATTTT,CATGERRSDTQYF
13,TRBV29-1,-,TRBD1,TRBJ1-1,TGCAGCGTTGTTGTAACAGGGGGGGTTGAAGCTTTCTTT,CSVVVTGGVEAFF
21,TRBV12-3/TRBV12-4,-,TRBD2,TRBJ2-2,TGTGCCAGCAGATCAAAGATAGGGACTAGCGGGAGGGCCCTTTGGTCCGGGGAGCTGTTTTTT,CASRSKIGTSGRALWSGELFF
14,TRBV20-1,many,-,TRBJ1-3,TGCAGTGCTGTCACCACAGGGACTGGAAACACCATATATTTT,CSAVTTGTGNTIYF
12,TRBV29-1,-,-,TRBJ2-7,TGCAGCGTTCTAGGGGGACCCCACGAGCAGTACTTC,CSVLGGPHEQYF
13,TRBV7-9,many,-,TRBJ1-4,TGTGCCAGCAGCTTGATGTCACGGGAAAAACTGTTTTTT,CASSLMSREKLFF
18,TRBV4-1,-,-,TRBJ1-5,TGCGCCAGCAGCCAGTCAGGGTTTAATACGTTTAGCAATCAGCCCCAGCATTTT,CASSQSGFNTFSNQPQHF
17,TRBV9,-,-,TRBJ1-4,TGTGCCAGCAGTGCACGTTTTTCGGGAGCGACTAATGAAAAACTGTTTTTT,CASSARFSGATNEKLFF
14,TRBV2,-,TRBD1,TRBJ1-1,TGTGCCAGCAGGGACCGAACAGGGGGGACTGAAGCTTTCTTT,CASRDRTGGTEAFF
14,TRBV9,many,-,TRBJ2-7,TGTGCCAGCAGCGTAGCGGCCACAGCCTACGAGCAGTACTTC,CASSVAATAYEQYF
15,TRBV5-4,few,-,TRBJ2-7,TGTGCCAGCAGTCAAGATTCTCAGGGAACCTACGAGCAGTACTTC,CASSQDSQGTYEQYF
16,TRBV4-1,many,-,TRBJ1-1,TGCGCCAGCAGCCAAGTCCCTCCACGGGAGGGGGCTGAAGCTTTCTTT,CASSQVPPREGAEAFF
17,TRBV3-1,-,TRBD1,TRBJ2-7,TGTGCCAGCAGCCAGAATGACAGGGGCAGGATCTGGGACGAGCAGTACTTC,CASSQNDRGRIWDEQYF
11,TRBV20-1,-,-,TRBJ2-7,TGCAGTGCTAGACATGGGGGCGAGCAGTACTTC,CSARHGGEQYF
16,TRBV28,-,TRBD1,TRBJ1-6,TGTGCCAGCAGCACAGACAGGGGCGCCTATAATTCACCCCTCCACTTT,CASSTDRGAYNSPLHF
15,TRBV10-3,many,-,TRBJ2-5,TGTGCCATCAGTTTGAGAGGATCGTACCAAGAGACCCAGTACTTC,CAISLRGSYQETQYF
14,TRBV24-1,-,-,TRBJ1-2,TGTGCCACCAGTGAGGGCACAGGGAACTATGGCTACACCTTC,CATSEGTGNYGYTF
13,TRBV30,few,TRBD1,TRBJ1-4,TGTGCCTGGGGGACAGGGGTTAATGAAAAACTGTTTTTT,CAWGTGVNEKLFF
14,TRBV7-9,many,TRBD1,TRBJ1-6,TGTGCCAGCAGTTCCGGGACAGTAAATTCACCCCTCCACTTT,CASSSGTVNSPLHF
14,TRBV2,-,-,TRBJ2-6,TGTGCCAGCAGTGAAGCGGGGGGGGCCAACGTCCTGACTTTC,CASSEAGGANVLTF
17,TRBV5-1,many,-,TRBJ1-2,TGCGCCAGCAAGAGGACCGTTGGCCCGGGGGTCAACTATGGCTACACCTTC,CASKRTVGPGVNYGYTF
13,TRBV6-1,-,-,TRBJ2-2,TGTGCCAGCAGCATTCGGGACACCGGGGAGCTGTTTTTT,CASSIRDTGELFF
13,TRBV2,few,-,TRBJ1-1,TGTGCCAGCAGTGAAATTGGGAAGTCTGAAGCTTTCTTT,CASSEIGKSEAFF
12,TRBV2,many,TRBD1,TRBJ1-1,TGTGCCAGGATACAGGGGGCCACTGAAGCTTTCTTT,CARIQGATEAFF
16,TRBV5-8,-,-,TRBJ1-1,TGTGCCAGCAGCTTGGCAGGGCGAACCCCGAACACTGAAGCTTTCTTT,CASSLAGRTPNTEAFF
14,TRBV19,many,-,TRBJ1-5,TGTGCCAGTAGTATATCAGGGGCCGCTCAGCCCCAGCATTTT,CASSISGAAQPQHF
15,TRBV18,few,-,TRBJ1-4,TGTGCCAGCTCACCATCCGGGGCCGGTGAGGAAAAACTGTTTTTT,CASSPSGAGEEKLFF